A selection of T cell receptor beta chains follows, all from one sample in a study of shared clonotypes between healthy human individuals. Libraries were prepared by immunoSEQ multiplex PCR; TCRdb keeps only in-frame clonotypes and omits some of them. The sample lists about 980,000 clones, over 75% occurring once. Sequenced sample: memory CD4+ T cells sorted from blood. The receptors originated from a man younger than 30 in good health. Each CDR3 is given with its conserved first and last residue. D genes are given only for firm matches. Some rows have no size entry. The others give once, few or many, or a class for an expanded clone.

>TRBJ1-2|TRBV5-1|.|.|15
CASSFAFGGKDGYTF
TGCGCCAGCAGCTTCGCTTTCGGGGGGAAGGATGGCTACACCTTC
>TRBJ1-2|TRBV4-1|.|many|15
CASSQETGEIYGYTF
TGCGCCAGCAGCCAGGAAACTGGGGAGATCTATGGCTACACCTTC
>TRBJ1-2|TRBV19|.|.|14
CASSTEDGFYGYTF
TGTGCCAGTAGTACCGAGGACGGATTCTATGGCTACACCTTC
>TRBJ1-3|TRBV30|.|.|17
CAWSGVRQFLSGSTIYF
TGTGCCTGGAGTGGGGTCCGGCAGTTCCTCTCTGGAAGCACCATATATTTT
>TRBJ2-1|TRBV5-1|TRBD2|.|16
CASSPGGLAGLNEQFF
TGCGCCAGCAGCCCCGGTGGGCTAGCGGGACTCAATGAGCAGTTCTTC
>TRBJ2-5|TRBV5-6|.|.|15
CASSLVEYSQETQYF
TGTGCCAGCAGCTTGGTCGAGTACAGTCAAGAGACCCAGTACTTC
>TRBJ2-2|TRBV5-1|TRBD1|.|15
CASSLDRGGTGELFF
TGCGCCAGCAGCTTGGACAGGGGTGGTACCGGGGAGCTGTTTTTT
>TRBJ1-4|TRBV4-3|.|.|15
CASSQGSGINEKLFF
TGCGCCAGCAGCCAAGGGTCCGGGATCAATGAAAAACTGTTTTTT
>TRBJ1-5|TRBV2|TRBD1|few|15
CASSPGTGGNQPQHF
TGTGCCAGCAGTCCGGGGACAGGGGGCAATCAGCCCCAGCATTTT
>TRBJ2-7|TRBV12-2|.|.|15
CASRLRRDRRGEEYF
TGTGCAAGTCGCTTACGACGGGACAGGCGAGGCGAGGAGTACTTC
>TRBJ1-2|TRBV23-1|TRBD1|.|14
CASSPPDRAGGYTF
TGCGCCAGCAGTCCCCCGGACAGGGCGGGTGGCTACACCTTC
>TRBJ1-4|TRBV2|.|.|12
CASKDDSEKLFF
TGTGCCAGCAAGGACGACAGTGAAAAACTGTTTTTT
>TRBJ2-7|TRBV27|.|.|15
CASSLELRQRHEQYF
TGTGCCAGCAGTTTAGAGTTGAGACAAAGACACGAGCAGTACTTC
>TRBJ2-2|TRBV7-2|.|once|14
CASSLWTPQVELFF
TGTGCCAGCAGCTTGTGGACTCCCCAGGTTGAGCTGTTTTTT
>TRBJ1-2|TRBV27|.|.|14
CASSLLPGNYGYTF
TGTGCCAGCAGTTTATTGCCAGGGAACTATGGCTACACCTTC
>TRBJ1-1|TRBV7-2|.|.|13
CASSRRGATEAFF
TGTGCCAGCAGCCGTCGGGGGGCCACTGAAGCTTTCTTT
>TRBJ1-1|TRBV5-1|TRBD1|.|14
CASSGLSQGAEAFF
TGCGCCAGCAGCGGACTCTCGCAGGGGGCTGAAGCTTTCTTT
>TRBJ2-1|TRBV1|.|.|14
CTSGGLAGVHEQFF
TGCACCAGCGGAGGACTAGCGGGGGTTCATGAGCAGTTCTTC
>TRBJ1-6|TRBV5-1|.|once|15
CASSLPGTPGSPLHF
TGCGCCAGCAGCTTACCCGGGACTCCCGGTTCACCCCTCCACTTT
>TRBJ1-2|TRBV28|.|once|13
CASTVPRGGGYTF
TGTGCCAGCACCGTTCCCCGGGGCGGAGGCTACACCTTC
>TRBJ1-1|TRBV20-1|.|.|11
CSAPAKTEAFF
TGCAGTGCGCCCGCGAAAACTGAAGCTTTCTTT
>TRBJ1-2|TRBV7-8|.|once|14
CASSLIEQNYGYTF
TGTGCCAGCAGCTTAATTGAACAGAACTATGGCTACACCTTC
>TRBJ2-3|TRBV18|.|.|13
CASSRDLTDTQYF
TGTGCCAGCTCGCGGGACTTAACAGATACGCAGTATTTT
>TRBJ1-2|TRBV18|.|.|11
CASTQGDGYTF
TGTGCCAGCACGCAGGGAGATGGCTACACCTTC
>TRBJ2-7|TRBV14|TRBD1|.|15
CASSQVGQGVYEQYF
TGTGCCAGCAGCCAGGTCGGACAGGGGGTGTACGAGCAGTACTTC
>TRBJ1-1|TRBV28|TRBD1|.|18
CASSVQGPPTPWNTEAFF
TGTGCCAGCAGCGTACAGGGGCCACCCACCCCCTGGAACACTGAAGCTTTCTTT
>TRBJ1-5|TRBV28|.|.|16
CASRIMSGTPNQPQHF
TGTGCCAGCAGAATAATGTCCGGGACTCCGAATCAGCCCCAGCATTTT
>TRBJ2-2|TRBV29-1|.|few|14
CSVGATRSTGELFF
TGCAGCGTTGGGGCTACGCGAAGCACCGGGGAGCTGTTTTTT
>TRBJ1-6|TRBV30|.|.|15
CAWSKEGGGSSPLHF
TGTGCCTGGAGCAAAGAGGGGGGCGGCAGTTCACCCCTCCACTTT
>TRBJ2-7|TRBV5-1|.|once|13
CASKAQGTYEQYF
TGCGCCAGCAAGGCTCAGGGGACGTACGAGCAGTACTTC
>TRBJ2-5|TRBV5-1|.|.|14
CASSLGTAQETQYF
TGCGCCAGCAGCTTAGGAACGGCTCAAGAGACCCAGTACTTC
>TRBJ1-2|TRBV30|.|many|13
CAWSTGQGNGYTF
TGTGCCTGGAGTACCGGCCAGGGCAATGGCTACACCTTC
>TRBJ1-2|TRBV5-4|.|.|14
CASSLRSSNYGYTF
TGTGCCAGCAGTCTACGGAGTTCTAACTATGGCTACACCTTC
>TRBJ1-2|TRBV18|TRBD1|.|16
CASSPTDRGAFYGYTF
TGTGCCAGCTCACCAACGGACAGGGGGGCGTTCTATGGCTACACCTTC
>TRBJ2-3|TRBV7-2|.|.|16
CASQTRGGVGTDTQYF
TGTGCCAGCCAAACTCGCGGCGGGGTAGGCACAGATACGCAGTATTTT
>TRBJ2-7|TRBV18|TRBD1|.|13
CASSPGQDYEQYF
TGTGCCAGCTCACCGGGACAGGACTACGAGCAGTACTTC
>TRBJ1-5|TRBV6-1|.|.|16
CASSEMTEYSNQPQHF
TGTGCCAGCAGTGAAATGACAGAGTATAGCAATCAGCCCCAGCATTTT
>TRBJ2-5|TRBV2|TRBD2|few|13
CASSSREGETQYF
TGTGCCAGCAGTAGCAGGGAGGGAGAGACCCAGTACTTC
>TRBJ1-2|TRBV29-1|.|.|13
CSAEMKSGYGYTF
TGCAGCGCCGAAATGAAAAGCGGCTATGGCTACACCTTC
>TRBJ1-2|TRBV11-1|.|.|15
CASSSKTGSNYGYTF
TGTGCCAGCAGCTCGAAGACAGGAAGTAACTATGGCTACACCTTC
>TRBJ1-5|TRBV28|TRBD1|few|14
CASSVTGLYQPQHF
TGTGCCAGCAGCGTGACAGGGTTATATCAGCCCCAGCATTTT
>TRBJ2-5|TRBV7-5|.|.|16
CARSGGQGIWEETQYF
TGTGCCAGAAGCGGGGGACAGGGAATTTGGGAAGAGACCCAGTACTTC
>TRBJ2-5|TRBV28|.|.|12
CASSVFQETQYF
TGTGCCAGCAGTGTCTTCCAAGAGACCCAGTACTTC
>TRBJ2-7|TRBV6-1|.|.|12
CASRKTWQEQYF
TGTGCCAGCAGGAAAACCTGGCAGGAGCAGTACTTC
>TRBJ1-1|TRBV7-3|.|.|13
CASSAQMNTEAFF
TGTGCCAGCAGCGCCCAAATGAACACTGAAGCTTTCTTT
>TRBJ2-1|TRBV10-3|TRBD2|few|14
CAIGRASSYNEQFF
TGTGCCATCGGGAGGGCATCCTCCTACAATGAGCAGTTCTTC
>TRBJ2-4|TRBV6-1|TRBD1|.|14
CASSEKGQGTPKYF
TGTGCCAGCAGTGAAAAAGGACAGGGAACCCCCAAGTACTTC
>TRBJ2-7|TRBV10-3|.|.|15
CAISESGLRSYEQYF
TGTGCCATCAGTGAGTCGGGCCTCCGCTCCTACGAGCAGTACTTC
>TRBJ2-1|TRBV7-2|.|.|11
CASSFLNEQFF
TGTGCCAGCAGCTTCTTGAATGAGCAGTTCTTC
>TRBJ1-2|TRBV30|.|.|13
CAWSVARGYGYTF
TGTGCCTGGAGTGTTGCCAGGGGCTATGGCTACACCTTC
>TRBJ2-7|TRBV5-1|.|.|15
CASSFVLGPAYEQYF
TGCGCCAGCAGCTTCGTCCTAGGACCTGCCTACGAGCAGTACTTC
>TRBJ1-1|TRBV2|.|.|13
CASKNRMNTEAFF
TGTGCCAGCAAAAACAGGATGAACACTGAAGCTTTCTTT
>TRBJ1-5|TRBV6-1|.|.|14
CASSEAPSNQPQHF
TGTGCCAGCAGTGAAGCGCCAAGCAATCAGCCCCAGCATTTT
>TRBJ1-2|TRBV5-6|.|.|15
CASSIPALTIYGYTF
TGTGCCAGCAGCATTCCAGCCTTAACAATTTATGGCTACACCTTC